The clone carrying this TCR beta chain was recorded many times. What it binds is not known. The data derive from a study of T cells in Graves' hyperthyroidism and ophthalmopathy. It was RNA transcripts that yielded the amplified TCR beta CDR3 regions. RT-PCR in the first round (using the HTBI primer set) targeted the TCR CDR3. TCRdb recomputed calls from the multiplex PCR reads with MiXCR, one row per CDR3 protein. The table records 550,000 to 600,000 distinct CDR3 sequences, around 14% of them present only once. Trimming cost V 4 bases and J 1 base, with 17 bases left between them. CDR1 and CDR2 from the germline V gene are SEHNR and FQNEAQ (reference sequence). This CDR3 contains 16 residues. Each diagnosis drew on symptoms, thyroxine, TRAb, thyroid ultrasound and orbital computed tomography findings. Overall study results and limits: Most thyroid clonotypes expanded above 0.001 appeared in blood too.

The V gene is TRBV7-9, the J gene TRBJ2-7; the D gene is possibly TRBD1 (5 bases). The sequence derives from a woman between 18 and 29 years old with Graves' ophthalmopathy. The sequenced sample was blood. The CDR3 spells CASSSSGMLRSYEQYF. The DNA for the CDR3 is TGTGCCAGCAGCTCCTCAGGGATGTTAAGGTCCTACGAGCAGTACTTC.